Following are 32 T cell receptor beta chains from one sample sequenced in a study of vaccination and CD4 T cells after COVID-19. Their recognized antigens are unknown. Treatment here: roughly 11-day PBMC culture with coronavirus spike peptide pools or control peptides (ViraFEST assay). Sequenced with the Oncomine TCR Beta short-read assay was DNA taken from cultured CD4+ T cells. TCRdb fed the PCR reads into MiXCR, producing one record per CDR3 protein. The data show about 27,000 distinct CDR3 sequences, approximately 60% seen once. The starting material was CD4+ T cells from blood, cultured in vitro, obtained after SARS-CoV-2 vaccination. Receptors originate from a human donor who received a COVID-19 vaccine.

A few counts support this clonotype. The V and J genes are TRBV15 and TRBJ1-5; possible D gene TRBD1, 6 bases. CDR1 and CDR2 from the germline V gene are LNHNV and YYDKDF (reference sequence). The CDR3 sequence is 15 residues long. The ends were cut back, 0 bases at V and 7 bases at J, with 13 bases in the middle. The CDR3 region is CATSRDQGLQQPQHF. CDR3 nucleotide sequence: TGTGCCACCAGCAGAGATCAGGGGCTCCAGCAGCCCCAGCATTTT.

Only a few counts were recorded for this clonotype. The V call is TRBV24-1, the J call TRBJ2-5, with D possibly called TRBD1 or TRBD2 (5 bases each). This CDR3 contains 13 residues. V lost 7 bases, J lost 2 bases, and 10 bases lay in between. Germline assignment: CDR1 KGHDR and CDR2 SFDVKD. The CDR3 coding sequence is TGTGCCACCAGAGGGGACGGACAAGAGACCCAGTACTTC. It translates to CATRGDGQETQYF.

Only a few counts were recorded for this clonotype. The chain recombines TRBV6-2 or TRBV6-3 with TRBJ1-2; 7 bases map to TRBD1. CDR3 length: 12 residues. The germline gives CDR1 MNHEY, CDR2 SVGEGT. V lost 8 bases to trimming and J lost 7 bases; unmatched junction nucleotides: 7. The CDR3 loop reads CASDPGGSGYTF. CDR3 coding DNA: TGTGCCAGCGACCCAGGGGGTAGTGGCTACACCTTC.

About this clonotype: One end of the junction varies from germline; a read error may be responsible. This sequence joins TRBV29-1 and TRBJ2-5; D possibly uses TRBD1 or TRBD2 (6 bases each). Germline V lookup: CDR1 SQVTM, CDR2 ANQGSEA. The CDR3 consists of 11 residues. CDR3 loop: CSVQRGETQCF. The CDR3 region has the DNA TGCAGCGTCCAAAGGGGGGAGACCCAGTGCTTC.

V and J are TRBV2 and TRBJ2-3; the D call may be TRBD1 or TRBD2 (5 bases each). Germline loops: CDR1 SNHLY, CDR2 FYNNEI. The length of the CDR3 is 15 residues. With 5 bases removed from V and 0 bases from J, the gap between germline ends came to 12 bases. CDR3 DNA sequence: TGTGCCAGCAGTTCCCTTTGGGGGAGCACAGATACGCAGTATTTT. Amino acids: CASSSLWGSTDTQYF. The full variable domain, completed using reference TRBV2 and TRBJ2-3, is EPEVTQTPSHQVTQMGQEVILRCVPISNHLYFYWYRQILGQKVEFLVSFYNNEISEKSEIFDDQFSVERPDGSNFTLKIRSTKLEDSAMYFCASSSLWGSTDTQYFGPGTRLTVL.

The rearrangement uses TRBV19 and TRBJ2-3, with TRBD2 matching over 15 bases. The CDR3 is 17 amino acids. V lost 5 bases to trimming and J lost 4 bases; unmatched junction nucleotides: 7. CDR1 and CDR2 (germline): LNHDA, SQIVND (reference sequence). CDR3 amino acids: CASSAPGLAGGADTQYF. For the CDR3, the DNA is TGTGCCAGTAGTGCGCCGGGACTAGCGGGGGGAGCAGATACGCAGTATTTT.

The chain is built from TRBV19 and TRBJ1-5, with D perhaps matching TRBD1 (6 bases). The germline V gene has CDR1 LNHDA and CDR2 SQIVND (reference sequence). This CDR3 spans 15 amino acids. The V gene lost 3 bases and the J gene lost 0 bases, with 9 bases spanning the gap. The CDR3 spells CASSMGGDSNQPQHF. For the CDR3, the DNA is TGTGCCAGTAGTATGGGGGGCGATAGCAATCAGCCCCAGCATTTT.

This CDR3 is CASSPDRLNTEAFF. CDR3 in DNA: TGTGCCAGCAGCCCCGACAGGTTGAACACTGAAGCTTTCTTT. V gene TRBV7-9 combines with J gene TRBJ1-1, with D perhaps matching TRBD1 (6 bases). Per the germline V gene, CDR1 is SEHNR and CDR2 is FQNEAQ (reference sequence). CDR3 length equals 14 residues. The ends were cut back, 5 bases at V and 0 bases at J, with 10 bases in the middle.

In DNA form, the CDR3 reads TGTGCCAGCAGCGATCCCCGGAGGGGGCGGATCTACGAGCAGTACTTC. Encoded protein: CASSDPRRGRIYEQYF. This sequence joins TRBV5-3 and TRBJ2-7, with D possibly being TRBD1 (7 bases). TRBV5-3 is identified as an open reading frame with a role that is uncertain. This CDR3 spans 16 amino acids. Trimming cost V 8 bases and J 3 bases, with 24 bases left between them.

This sequence joins TRBV27 and TRBJ1-1; 7 bases agree with TRBD1. With 5 bases clipped from V and 4 bases from J, the junction kept 10 bases outside the gene matches. The CDR3 is made up of 15 amino acids. Germline loops: CDR1 MNHEY, CDR2 SMNVEV (reference sequence). CDR3 amino acids: CASSPLYRGGTEAFF. CDR3 coding DNA: TGTGCCAGCAGTCCGCTCTACAGGGGAGGCACTGAAGCTTTCTTT.

The genes are TRBV6-1 and TRBJ1-1; possible D gene TRBD1, 5 bases. Looked up from germline, CDR1 is MNHNS and CDR2 is SASEGT. Trimming pared 6 bases from V and 6 bases from J, leaving 20 bases between. This CDR3 contains 15 residues. In DNA, the CDR3 is TGTGCCAGCAGCCCCCTAAAGGGGTTTGAGGCTGAAGCTTTCTTT. This codes for CASSPLKGFEAEAFF.

This clonotype came up a few times. J is TRBJ1-5 and V is TRBV20-1; 9 positions match TRBD1. Trimming at V came to 5 bases and at J to 6 bases, leaving 2 bases not matched to a gene. This CDR3 comprises 12 residues. The V gene's germline CDR1 is DFQATT and CDR2 SNEGSKA (reference sequence). CDR3: CSAADRGQPQHF. CDR3 DNA: TGCAGTGCTGCGGACAGGGGTCAGCCCCAGCATTTT.

The gene calls are TRBV27 and TRBJ2-2; unclear D gene. The germline gives CDR1 MNHEY, CDR2 SMNVEV (reference sequence). With 3 bases removed from V and 1 base from J, the gap between germline ends came to 9 bases. The CDR3 has 15 residues. The CDR3 DNA is TGTGCCAGCAGTTTTATCCCGAAGAACACCGGGGAGCTGTTTTTT. Translation: CASSFIPKNTGELFF.

This clonotype was detected only a few times. The rearrangement joins TRBV6-5 to TRBJ2-1; D is undetermined. Germline assignment: CDR1 MNHEY and CDR2 SVGAGI. This CDR3 spans 15 amino acids. V dropped 2 bases and J dropped 0 bases, with 8 bases sitting between them. CDR3 loop: CASSYDWSSYNEQFF. The CDR3 DNA follows: TGTGCCAGCAGTTACGACTGGAGCTCCTACAATGAGCAGTTCTTC.

This rearrangement joins TRBV10-3 to TRBJ1-2, with D tentatively TRBD1 (6 bases). V was shortened by 2 bases and J by 7 bases, with 11 bases between the two germline ends. The germline CDR1 and CDR2 sequences are ENHRY and SYGVKD. The CDR3 loop spans 13 amino acids. CDR3: CAISEPGVSGYTF. The CDR3 nucleotides are TGTGCCATCAGTGAGCCAGGGGTTTCTGGCTACACCTTC.

This clonotype was picked up a small number of times. V gene TRBV7-3 combines with J gene TRBJ2-3; weak D call: TRBD2 (6 bases). This CDR3 has 13 residues. Between the trimmed V and J ends, which lost 2 bases and 5 bases, there was a span of 8 bases. Looked up from germline, CDR1 is SGHTA and CDR2 is FQGTGA. The CDR3 DNA reads as TGTGCCAGCAGCTTATCGGGGGAAGATACGCAGTATTTT. As protein: CASSLSGEDTQYF.

This clonotype was counted once. The chain is built from TRBV23-1 and TRBJ2-7, with D possibly TRBD2 on 6 matching bases. TRBV23-1 is an ORF; its function is uncertain. This CDR3 has 17 residues. V dropped 0 bases and J dropped 3 bases, with 18 bases sitting between them. CDR3 sequence reads: CASSQSHSGLHHYEQYF. In DNA, the CDR3 is TGCGCCAGCAGTCAATCGCACTCGGGACTTCACCACTACGAGCAGTACTTC.

This clonotype was seen a few times. V is TRBV11-3 and J is TRBJ1-6; D gene uncertain. The V end was cut by 1 base, the J end by 10 bases, with 8 bases between. CDR3 size: 13 residues. Germline V gene sequence: CDR1 SGHNT, CDR2 YENEEA. CDR3 in amino acids: CASSLGLGSPLHF. CDR3 in DNA: TGTGCCAGCAGCTTAGGGCTGGGATCACCCCTCCACTTT.

V and J are TRBV6-1 and TRBJ1-6; tentatively, D is TRBD1 (5 bases). Between the trimmed V and J ends, which lost 2 bases and 4 bases, there was a span of 12 bases. The germline V gene has CDR1 MNHNS and CDR2 SASEGT. CDR3 length: 16 amino acids. This CDR3 is CASSERAGNYNSPLHF. The CDR3 DNA sequence: TGTGCCAGCAGTGAAAGGGCAGGGAATTATAATTCACCCCTCCACTTT.

The sample holds a few counts of this clonotype. The V call is TRBV2, the J call TRBJ2-5, with D perhaps matching TRBD1 or TRBD2 (5 bases each). CDR3 size: 12 residues. V was shortened by 3 bases and J by 5 bases, with 7 bases between the two germline ends. Germline V gives CDR1 SNHLY, CDR2 FYNNEI. CDR3 nucleotide sequence: TGTGCCAGCAGTGACGAGGGGGAGACCCAGTACTTC. It is translated as CASSDEGETQYF. The whole variable domain, remainder taken from reference TRBV2 and TRBJ2-5, is EPEVTQTPSHQVTQMGQEVILRCVPISNHLYFYWYRQILGQKVEFLVSFYNNEISEKSEIFDDQFSVERPDGSNFTLKIRSTKLEDSAMYFCASSDEGETQYFGPGTRLLVL.

The chain is built from TRBV7-8 and TRBJ1-3; D is unresolved. CDR1 is SGHVS, CDR2 FQNEAQ, per germline. V lost 0 bases and J 2 bases, leaving 8 bases between the germline ends. CDR3 length: 15 residues. The CDR3 here is CASSLARVPGNTIYF. The CDR3, as DNA: TGTGCCAGCAGCTTAGCTAGGGTTCCTGGAAACACCATATATTTT.

V usage is TRBV7-2 and J usage is TRBJ2-1; 10 bases are shared with TRBD1. Trimming removed 4 bases from V and 7 bases from J; junction bases left unmatched: 4. Germline assignment: CDR1 SGHTA and CDR2 FQGNSA. This CDR3 has 14 amino acids. CDR3 DNA sequence: TGTGCCAGCAGCTCCCGACAGGGGGCAAATGAGCAGTTCTTC. Its protein is CASSSRQGANEQFF.

The chain is built from TRBV20-1 and TRBJ2-3, with 10 bases aligning to TRBD2. After removal of 2 bases from V and 2 bases from J, the junction contained 13 bases not matched to a gene. Per germline, CDR1 DFQATT and CDR2 SNEGSKA (reference sequence). The CDR3 consists of 18 residues. The CDR3 region is CSARSDIPGLAFTDTQYF. In DNA form, the CDR3 reads TGCAGTGCTAGATCTGATATACCGGGACTAGCGTTCACAGATACGCAGTATTTT.

A single count supports this clonotype. This chain joins TRBV9 and TRBJ1-3, with 11 bases fitting TRBD1. CDR1 and CDR2 (germline): SGDLS, YYNGEE. Germline trimming cut 1 base from V and 2 bases from J; bases unmatched to any gene: 2. This CDR3 has 16 residues. The DNA of the CDR3 is TGTGCCAGCAGCGTAAGGGACAGGGGGGCTGGAAACACCATATATTTT. It encodes CASSVRDRGAGNTIYF. Based on the CDR3 plus reference TRBV9 and TRBJ1-3, the full variable domain is DSGVTQTPKHLITATGQRVTLRCSPRSGDLSVYWYQQSLDQGLQFLIQYYNGEERAKGNILERFSAQQFPDLHSELNLSSLELGDSALYFCASSVRDRGAGNTIYFGEGSWLTVV.

This sequence joins TRBV7-2 and TRBJ2-7, with TRBD2 matching 8 bases. V dropped 1 base and J dropped 3; count of bases not matched to a gene: 2. Germline lookup yields CDR1 SGHTA and CDR2 FQGNSA. CDR3 length equals 14 residues. CDR3 sequence: CASSLVTSGYEQYF. The CDR3, as DNA: TGTGCCAGCAGCTTAGTTACTAGCGGCTACGAGCAGTACTTC.

The chain employs TRBV24-1 and TRBJ2-5; possibly TRBD2 for D (5 bases). The germline V gene has CDR1 KGHDR and CDR2 SFDVKD. The V end was cut by 5 bases, the J end by 0 bases, with 6 bases between. CDR3 size: 13 residues. The CDR3 nucleotides are TGTGCCACCAGTGGAGGGTACCAAGAGACCCAGTACTTC. Residues: CATSGGYQETQYF.

The sample holds a few counts of this clonotype. J is TRBJ2-7 and V is TRBV20-1; D is unclear. V was pared by 6 bases and J by 0 bases, with 15 bases between. Germline V gene data show CDR1 as DFQATT and CDR2 as SNEGSKA (reference sequence). The CDR3 length is 14 residues. Written as DNA, the CDR3 is TGCAGTGCCCAAAGACATGCCGGCTCCTACGAGCAGTACTTC. This encodes CSAQRHAGSYEQYF.

This chain uses TRBV5-4 with TRBJ2-1, with 8 bases matching TRBD2. CDR1 and CDR2 from the germline V gene are SGHNT and YYREEE (reference sequence). V lost 4 bases, J lost 3 bases, and 9 bases stayed unmatched. CDR3 length: 16 residues. This CDR3 is CASSGDPGLDYNEQFF. CDR3 DNA: TGTGCCAGCAGCGGGGACCCGGGACTAGACTACAATGAGCAGTTCTTC.

This chain connects TRBV6-5 to TRBJ2-7, with D possibly matching TRBD1 (5 bases). V was shortened by 0 bases and J by 4 bases, with 13 bases between the two germline ends. Germline-derived CDR1 and CDR2 are MNHEY and SVGAGI. This CDR3 is 15 amino acids long. CDR3 region: CASSYSSRGQYEQYF. Written as DNA, the CDR3 is TGTGCCAGCAGTTACTCATCTAGGGGCCAGTACGAGCAGTACTTC.

V and J are TRBV29-1 and TRBJ2-2, with TRBD2 identical over 8 bases. This CDR3 is 13 amino acids long. CDR1 and CDR2 from the germline V gene are SQVTM and ANQGSEA. The CDR3 nucleotides read TGCACCGGGGGGGACATTAACACCGGGGAGCTGTTTTTT. Amino acid sequence: CTGGDINTGELFF.

This clonotype was seen a handful of times. The chain carries TRBV19 and TRBJ1-2; unclear D gene. This CDR3 comprises 12 residues. V was clipped by 5 bases and J by 5 bases, with 9 bases between them. In germline, CDR1 is LNHDA, CDR2 SQIVND (reference sequence). The CDR3: CASSSRGYGYTF. In nucleotides, the CDR3 is TGTGCCAGTAGTTCCAGAGGATATGGCTACACCTTC.

This clonotype was counted a few times. The chain employs TRBV30 and TRBJ1-2; D unclear. The germline CDR1 and CDR2 sequences are GTSNPN and SVGIG (reference sequence). The V end was cut by 1 base, the J end by 5 bases, with 5 bases between. The length of the CDR3 is 11 residues. CDR3 residues: CAWSGGYGYTF. The CDR3 DNA follows: TGTGCCTGGAGTGGGGGATATGGCTACACCTTC.